This note documents a single T cell receptor (beta chain) sequence. Authors' methods: The authors estimated nucleated cell counts from reference gene primer amplification. Generated by immunoSEQ multiplex PCR, the TCRdb table keeps only in-frame clones and is missing some. V and J calls and clone size are those listed in that table; D and trimming were worked out from the DNA. The sample comprises approximately 94,000 clones, 88% of which are singletons, and 7.5% to 10% rests with the top ten. This entry comes from a study of blood T cell repertoires in COVID-19. Across the study: From the United States, Italy and Spain came samples of acute and convalescent COVID-19. In each case, the material was cDNA or gDNA derived from T cells, B-cell-depleted T cells, or PBMCs.

The CDR3 length is 13 residues. J gave up 2 bases and V 5 bases, and 3 bases lay outside the gene matches. Germline-derived CDR1 and CDR2 are MNHEY and SMNVEV (reference sequence). The sequencing input was peripheral blood. The rearrangement uses TRBV27 and TRBJ2-7; 7 positions agree with TRBD1. The clonotype comes from a woman aged 70 to 79 with acute or convalescent COVID-19. As DNA, the CDR3 is TGTGCCAGCAGTAAGACAGGGACCTACGAGCAGTACTTC. This sequence encodes CASSKTGTYEQYF.